This T cell receptor (beta chain) came from a study of control samples from healthy donors and cancer patients (dated by TCRdb to 2018 to 2021). Libraries were built with the immunoSEQ multiplex PCR assay. Imported from immuneACCESS, the table was reduced by TCRdb to in-frame sequences with V and J called. These copies leave out some clones; in studies compared against another copy, an unresolved V gene accounts for under half, and the cause of the remainder is not known. Recorded for this sample are 130,000 or so clones; 75% to 95% of them occurred a single time. 5.5% to 7.5% of the sample goes to the ten largest clones. As regards this clone: Its antigen has not been determined. One base away there is no much larger clone; base qualities are not given.

For CDR1 and CDR2, the germline V gene lists SGHTA and FQGTGA. Measured from the cysteine to the phenylalanine, the CDR3 is 14 residues long. CDR3 DNA only is kept here, 42 bases in frame from base 1. V ends up 4 bases short and J 7 bases short, with an unmatched junction base count of 9. The sequencing sample was made of blood. The rearranged segments are TRBV7-3 and TRBJ2-7, and TRBD1 matches 8 of the central bases. This receptor was identified in a man between 18 and 29 years old in good health. The encoded CDR3 is CASSSTGEMGEQYF. The nucleotides read TGTGCCAGCAGCTCGACAGGGGAAATGGGGGAGCAGTACTTC.